The present T cell receptor (beta chain) was sequenced within a study of cytomegalovirus exposure and HLA in healthy donors. Study-wide points: Despite most TCR sequences being rare, some public TCRs occurred in many donors. Testing in vitro showed a few CMV-associated chains specific for CMV antigens.

Trimming stripped 5 bases from V and 0 bases from J, with 11 bases between. The CDR3 is 15 amino acids. The germline gives CDR1 SGHVS, CDR2 FQNEAQ. Regarding this clone: No antigen is known for it.

This PCR relied on a set of 60 Vbeta primers and 13 Jbeta primers. Profiling relied on immunoSEQ multiplex PCR, and the TCRdb table lists in-frame clones only, not all of them. The table has 150,000 to 180,000 clones, under 85% seen once; the top ten hold about 2.7%. The sample comprised PBMCs. This sequence was found in a man aged 18-30 years in good health and CMV-seronegative. The chain uses TRBV7-8 and TRBJ1-3; D possibly corresponds to TRBD1 (6 bases). As DNA, the CDR3 is TGTGCCAGCAGCGACCGGACAGTCTCTGGAAACACCATATATTTT. Its translation is CASSDRTVSGNTIYF.